This entry lists 15 T cell receptor beta chains sequenced from one sample in a study of CD8 T cells in Susac syndrome (dated by TCRdb to about 2019). The library was generated by the immunoSEQ multiplex PCR assay. RNA was extracted using the RNeasy kit, and roughly 0.5 to 1 ug of the RNA was reverse transcribed with random hexamers. TCRdb reworked the public reads: Q25 trimming with fastp, MiXCR clone assembly, productive beta chains retained. Rows matching on CDR3 protein sequence are summarized as one entry with the most common DNA and genes. For this sample the table gives around 150,000 distinct CDR3 sequences, of which roughly 94% were detected only once. Over 0.15% of the sample is taken by the ten largest. Specimen: CD8+ T cells from PBMCs. These receptors came from a human donor with Susac syndrome.

The DNA of the CDR3 is TGCAGCGTTGAGGAGAGGGCTGTCTGGGGCTACACCTTC. This gives the protein CSVEERAVWGYTF. This chain uses TRBV29-1 with TRBJ1-2; D remains ambiguous. Trimming removed 3 bases at V and 8 bases at J, with 16 bases between. Germline loops: CDR1 SQVTM, CDR2 ANQGSEA. The length of the CDR3 is 13 residues.

The rearrangement links TRBV28 to TRBJ1-1; D not certain. This CDR3 comprises 14 residues. Looked up from germline, CDR1 is MDHEN and CDR2 is SYDVKM. V was shortened by 7 bases and J by 3 bases, with 15 bases between the two germline ends. DNA for the CDR3: TGTGCCAGCACCATCGGAGTGGGGTACACTGAAGCTTTCTTT. This translates into CASTIGVGYTEAFF. Looking up the rest from reference TRBV28 and TRBJ1-1 gives the full variable domain: DVKVTQSSRYLVKRTGEKVFLECVQDMDHENMFWYRQDPGLGLRLIYFSYDVKMKEKGDIPEGYSVSREKKERFSLILESASTNQTSMYLCASTIGVGYTEAFFGQGTRLTVV.

V is TRBV14 and J is TRBJ2-3; no reliable D call. The CDR3 is 15 amino acids. CDR1 and CDR2 from the germline V gene are SGHDN and FVKESK. The V and J ends lost 0 bases and 0 bases respectively, with 7 bases between them. The chain's CDR3 is CASSQDQLSTDTQYF. The CDR3 coding sequence is TGTGCCAGCAGCCAAGATCAGCTCAGCACAGATACGCAGTATTTT.

V is TRBV12-3 or TRBV12-4 and J is TRBJ2-3; no definite D call. The CDR3 extends over 14 amino acids. The V end lost 5 bases, the J end lost 2 bases, and 11 bases lay between the germline ends. The CDR3 loop is CASSPDTTTDTQYF. The CDR3 bases are TGTGCCAGCAGTCCCGACACCACCACAGATACGCAGTATTTT.

This rearrangement joins TRBV6-5 to TRBJ1-1; 10 bases agree with TRBD1. This CDR3 is 17 amino acids long. Germline V gene data show CDR1 as MNHEY and CDR2 as SVGAGI. After removal of 3 bases from V and 4 bases from J, the junction contained 11 bases not matched to a gene. The CDR3 region is CASSYYGGTGVITEAFF. The CDR3 nucleotides are TGTGCCAGCAGTTATTACGGGGGGACAGGGGTGATCACTGAAGCTTTCTTT.

J is TRBJ2-1 and V is TRBV13, with 7 bases aligning to TRBD1. V dropped 5 bases and J dropped 15; count of bases not matched to a gene: 7. The V gene's germline CDR1 is PRHDT and CDR2 FYEKMQ (reference sequence). This CDR3 is 11 amino acids long. Here the CDR3 DNA reads TGTGCCAGCAGCCCCCGGGACAGTCCGTTCTTC. Protein sequence: CASSPRDSPFF.

This chain uses TRBV12-3 or TRBV12-4 with TRBJ2-7; 11 bases are a match to TRBD2. CDR3 length: 14 amino acids. With 6 bases clipped from V and 2 bases from J, the junction kept 3 bases outside the gene matches. This CDR3 reads CASSTSGSPYEQYF. CDR3 DNA sequence: TGTGCCAGCAGCACTAGCGGGAGCCCCTACGAGCAGTACTTC.

J is TRBJ2-7 and V is TRBV6-2 or TRBV6-3, with D perhaps matching TRBD1 (5 bases). Between the trimmed V and J ends, which lost 4 bases and 4 bases, there was a span of 8 bases. CDR1 is MNHEY and CDR2 is SVGEGT in the germline V gene. This CDR3 is built from 12 residues. CDR3 sequence: CASSSGQYEQYF. The CDR3 DNA sequence: TGTGCCAGCAGTTCCGGACAATACGAGCAGTACTTC.

The rearrangement uses TRBV27 and TRBJ2-7, with D perhaps given as TRBD1 or TRBD2 (5 bases each). In germline, CDR1 is MNHEY, CDR2 SMNVEV (reference sequence). This CDR3 has 13 amino acids. Between the trimmed V and J ends, which lost 5 bases and 4 bases, there was a span of 12 bases. The CDR3: CASSPGSTYEQYF. The CDR3 DNA reads as TGTGCCAGCAGTCCAGGGAGTACGTACGAGCAGTACTTC.

The rearrangement joins TRBV28 to TRBJ1-5, with D possibly TRBD1 on 5 matching bases. Germline V lookup: CDR1 MDHEN, CDR2 SYDVKM. This CDR3 has 15 amino acids. V was clipped by 6 bases and J by 1 base, with 13 bases between them. DNA of the CDR3: TGTGCCAGCAGAGATATCCGGGGGAGCAATCAGCCCCAGCATTTT. Its protein product is CASRDIRGSNQPQHF.

This rearrangement joins TRBV4-1 to TRBJ2-7; D might be TRBD1 (6 bases). The CDR3 contains 14 residues. The V end lost 2 bases, the J end lost 4 bases, and 12 bases lay between the germline ends. Germline CDR1 MGHRA, CDR2 YSYEKL. The CDR3 here is CASSQNPQGYEQYF. The CDR3 bases are TGCGCCAGCAGCCAAAACCCTCAGGGGTACGAGCAGTACTTC.

DNA of the CDR3: TGCGCCAGCAGTTCCGATGAAAAACTGTTTTTT. Residues: CASSSDEKLFF. The chain has TRBV5-1 and TRBJ1-4; no clear D gene. From germline, CDR1 is SGHRS and CDR2 YFSETQ. The CDR3 spans 11 residues. V was shortened by 5 bases and J by 6 bases, with 5 bases between the two germline ends.

The V gene is TRBV28, the J gene TRBJ2-7; D may be TRBD2 (6 bases). The CDR3 sequence is 13 residues long. Germline lookup yields CDR1 MDHEN and CDR2 SYDVKM. The V gene lost 8 bases and the J gene lost 0 bases, with 11 bases spanning the gap. The CDR3 is CASGRLDSYEQYF. CDR3 DNA sequence: TGTGCCAGCGGGCGACTAGACTCCTACGAGCAGTACTTC.

The rearrangement joins TRBV10-3 to TRBJ2-1; D is uncertain. Trimming took 7 bases from V and 9 from J, leaving 13 bases between them. Germline V lookup: CDR1 ENHRY, CDR2 SYGVKD. The CDR3 runs to 12 residues. The CDR3: CAITSAAREQFF. DNA for the CDR3: TGTGCCATCACCTCCGCGGCGCGTGAGCAGTTCTTC.

This clonotype was seen just once. The chain joins TRBV25-1 to TRBJ2-5; 12 bases map to TRBD2. The germline V gene encodes CDR1 MGHDK and CDR2 SYGVNS. The CDR3 covers 15 residues. Trimming at V came to 10 bases and at J to 1 base, leaving 7 bases not matched to a gene. The CDR3 DNA reads as TGTGCCACCTCTAGCGGGAGGGCCGGCCAAGAGACCCAGTACTTC. Translated: CATSSGRAGQETQYF.